These 14 T cell receptor beta chains originate from one sample sequenced in a study of shared clonotypes between healthy human individuals. Clones were sequenced by immunoSEQ multiplex PCR, and TCRdb holds only the in-frame ones, with some missing. Counted here are 98,000 or so clones, around 68% occurring once; the ten biggest clones make up about 25%. The sequenced sample consisted of memory CD8+ T cells sorted from blood. This sample's subset: CD45RO+ cells pooled with CCR7-negative TemRA cells. The receptors originated from a woman under 40 in good health.

The rearrangement uses TRBV7-9 and TRBJ2-5; D call uncertain. V lost 6 bases and J lost 1, with 15 bases in between. The CDR3 consists of 15 residues. Germline assignment: CDR1 SEHNR and CDR2 FQNEAQ (reference sequence). CDR3 sequence reads: CASRDRADPQETQYF. The CDR3 region has the DNA TGTGCCAGCAGGGACCGGGCAGACCCCCAAGAGACCCAGTACTTC.

V is TRBV5-1 and J is TRBJ1-3; no firm D call. V lost 1 base, J lost 0 bases, and 8 bases lay in between. The length of the CDR3 is 15 residues. The germline CDR1 and CDR2 sequences are SGHRS and YFSETQ. CDR3 in DNA: TGCGCCAGCAGCTTGCCACAGAGCTCTGGAAACACCATATATTTT. It encodes CASSLPQSSGNTIYF.

The genes are TRBV7-7 and TRBJ2-1; a possible D gene is TRBD2 (6 bases). The CDR3 consists of 13 residues. V was trimmed by 2 bases and J by 6 bases, leaving 8 bases between them. Per the germline V gene, CDR1 is SSHAT and CDR2 is FNYEAQ (reference sequence). CDR3 sequence (DNA): TGTGCCAGCAGCTTAAGCGGGCCCAATGAGCAGTTCTTC. Its translation: CASSLSGPNEQFF.

V usage is TRBV6-5 and J usage is TRBJ2-7, with no clear D. This CDR3 has 13 residues. V lost 3 bases and J lost 1, with 7 bases in between. Germline values: CDR1 MNHEY, CDR2 SVGAGI. The CDR3 spells CASSYKDSYEQYF. The CDR3 DNA is TGTGCCAGCAGTTATAAGGATTCCTACGAGCAGTACTTC.

The rearrangement joins TRBV7-4 to TRBJ1-2; D ambiguous. Trimming removed 5 bases from V and 5 bases from J, with 15 bases in between. The CDR3 has 14 amino acids. Germline CDR1 SGHVT, CDR2 SQSDAQ. As DNA, the CDR3 is TGTGCCAGCAGCGTCCAGACCGGATGGTATGGCTACACCTTC. Translation gives CASSVQTGWYGYTF. The variable domain in full, with the rest retrieved from reference TRBV7-4 and TRBJ1-2, is GAGVSQSPRYKVAKRGRDVALRCDSISGHVTLYWYRQTLGQGSEVLTYSQSDAQRDKSGRPSGRFSAERPERSVSTLKIQRTEQGDSAVYLCASSVQTGWYGYTFGSGTRLTVV.

This clone was seen more than once but under ten times. The V gene is TRBV7-3, the J gene TRBJ2-3, with D unclear. Trimming left V 1 base short and J 4 bases short, with 12 bases between. Germline CDR1 is SGHTA and CDR2 is FQGTGA. The CDR3 has 15 residues. The CDR3 coding sequence is TGTGCCAGCAGCTTAAACGGGCGGCTAGCAGATACGCAGTATTTT. This codes for CASSLNGRLADTQYF. The full variable domain, in which reference TRBV7-3 and TRBJ2-3 provide the parts outside the CDR3, is GAGVSQTPSNKVTEKGKYVELRCDPISGHTALYWYRQSLGQGPEFLIYFQGTGAADDSGLPNDRFFAVRPEGSVSTLKIQRTERGDSAVYLCASSLNGRLADTQYFGPGTRLTVL.

The V gene is TRBV6-1, the J gene TRBJ2-6; D remains unclear. Germline V gene data show CDR1 as MNHNS and CDR2 as SASEGT. V was clipped by 1 base and J by 0 bases, with 4 bases between them. There are 15 residues in the CDR3. The CDR3 DNA is TGTGCCAGCAGTGAAGTATCCTCTGGGGCCAACGTCCTGACTTTC. This translates into CASSEVSSGANVLTF.

This clone has only a few counts. CDR3 loop: CASSRRSDTEAFF. In DNA, the CDR3 is TGTGCCAGCAGCCGAAGGTCTGACACTGAAGCTTTCTTT. The V call is TRBV7-2, the J call TRBJ1-1; D gene unclear. This CDR3 is 13 amino acids long. Looked up from germline, CDR1 is SGHTA and CDR2 is FQGNSA. V was cut by 5 bases and J by 3 bases, with 10 bases left in between.

The chain couples TRBV2 to TRBJ2-7, with 7 nucleotides matching TRBD1. The CDR3 extends over 13 amino acids. Losses at the gene ends were 6 bases for V and 0 bases for J; bases not matched to a gene: 2. Germline CDR1 and CDR2: SNHLY and FYNNEI. In DNA form, the CDR3 reads TGTGCCAGCAGGTACAGGGGCTCCTACGAGCAGTACTTC. Its translation: CASRYRGSYEQYF.

V and J are TRBV5-1 and TRBJ1-2; the D is unclear. Germline CDR1 is SGHRS and CDR2 is YFSETQ. This CDR3 has 14 residues. The germline V and J ends were trimmed by 1 base and 3 bases, with 10 bases remaining between them. The CDR3 protein is CASSLLGRDYGYTF. CDR3 nucleotides: TGCGCCAGCAGCTTGCTAGGGAGGGACTATGGCTACACCTTC.

This clone was seen a few times. The V gene is TRBV6-4, the J gene TRBJ2-2; D is undetermined. This CDR3 is 14 amino acids long. Germline CDR1 reads MRHNA; CDR2 reads SNTAGT. The V end lost 0 bases, the J end lost 4 bases, and 6 bases lay between the germline ends. DNA of the CDR3: TGTGCCAGCAGTGACTCGTTGGGCACCGGGGAGCTGTTTTTT. This codes for CASSDSLGTGELFF.

The gene calls are TRBV5-1 and TRBJ2-7; the match to TRBD1 covers 7 bases. J gave up 0 bases and V 3 bases, and 6 bases lay outside the gene matches. The CDR3 totals 15 residues. The V gene's germline CDR1 is SGHRS and CDR2 YFSETQ. CDR3 DNA: TGCGCCAGCAGCTCCGGGACAGCGAGCTCCTACGAGCAGTACTTC. This translates into CASSSGTASSYEQYF.

The chain uses TRBV5-1 and TRBJ1-1; D uncertain. V lost 0 bases to trimming and J lost 6 bases, with 15 bases between them. CDR3 length: 15 amino acids. Germline V CDR1 and CDR2: SGHRS, YFSETQ. The CDR3 sequence: CASSLVTGRHPEAFF. The CDR3 DNA reads TGCGCCAGCAGCTTGGTAACGGGGAGGCACCCTGAAGCTTTCTTT.

This clone was recorded once. The chain links TRBV30 to TRBJ1-5, with D tentatively TRBD1 (5 bases). Germline CDR1 is GTSNPN and CDR2 is SVGIG (reference sequence). Trimming pared 2 bases from V and 6 bases from J, leaving 17 bases between. CDR3 length: 15 residues. The CDR3 nucleotides are TGTGCCTGGAGTATGGGGCGCGGCTTGGGTCAGCCCCAGCATTTT. It specifies CAWSMGRGLGQPQHF.